This T cell receptor (beta chain) was obtained from a study of cytomegalovirus exposure and HLA in healthy donors. Researchers ran the PCR with 60 Vbeta and 13 Jbeta primers. Only in-frame clones appear in the TCRdb table, and some are missing; sequencing was by immunoSEQ multiplex PCR. This table holds some 110,000 clones, about four fifths found once. This CDR3 has 15 residues. The V segment lost 6 bases and the J segment 4 bases; nucleotides outside the gene matches: 8. Germline loops: CDR1 ENHRY, CDR2 SYGVKD. This clone was detected a few times. The material sequenced was PBMCs. The receptor's source is a man aged 30 to 45 in good health and CMV-seropositive. The chain combines TRBV10-3 with TRBJ2-3; 9 nucleotides match TRBD1. The CDR3: CAISRDRGDADTQYF. DNA of the CDR3: TGTGCCATCAGCAGAGACAGGGGGGACGCAGATACGCAGTATTTT.